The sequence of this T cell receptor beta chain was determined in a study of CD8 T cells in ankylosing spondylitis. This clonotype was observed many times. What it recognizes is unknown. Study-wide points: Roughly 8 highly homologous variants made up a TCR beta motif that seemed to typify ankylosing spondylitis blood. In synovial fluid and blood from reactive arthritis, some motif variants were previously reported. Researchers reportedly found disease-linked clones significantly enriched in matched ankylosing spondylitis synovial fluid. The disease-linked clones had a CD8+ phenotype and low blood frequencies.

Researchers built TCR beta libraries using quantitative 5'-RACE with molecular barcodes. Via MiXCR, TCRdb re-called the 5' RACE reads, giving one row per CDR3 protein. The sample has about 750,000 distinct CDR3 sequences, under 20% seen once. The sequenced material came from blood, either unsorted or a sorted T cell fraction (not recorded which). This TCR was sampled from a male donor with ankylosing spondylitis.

The CDR3 sequence is CASSQGQSYEQYF. The DNA for the CDR3 is TGTGCCAGCAGCCAAGGACAATCCTACGAGCAGTACTTC. V usage is TRBV3-1 and J usage is TRBJ2-7; D not resolved. V gave up 1 base and J gave up 1 base, with 5 bases separating them. Germline CDR1 and CDR2: LGHDT and YNNKEL (reference sequence). The CDR3 extends over 13 amino acids.